This T cell receptor beta chain was documented in a study of early T cells in non-severe SARS-CoV-2 infection. A single record per CDR3 protein comes from TCRdb applying MiXCR to the 5' RACE reads. This table holds some 26,000 distinct CDR3 sequences, around 4.4% found once. V trimming: 7 bases; J trimming: 7 bases; junction bases outside the gene matches: 12. Germline CDR1 reads LGHNT; CDR2 reads FRNRAP. The CDR3 loop spans 15 amino acids. The table lists this clonotype with many counts. This TCR derives from an adult who was a healthcare worker with PCR-confirmed SARS-CoV-2 infection or an uninfected control (not recorded which). The J gene is TRBJ2-1, the V gene TRBV12-5; 8 nucleotides match TRBD2. The sample taken for sequencing was whole blood. Here the CDR3 reads CASDDLAGGENEQFF. In nucleotides, the CDR3 is TGTGCTAGTGATGATTTGGCGGGGGGCGAGAATGAGCAGTTCTTC.